This paragraph covers one T cell receptor beta chain sequence. Its specific antigen is unknown. No base qualities exist here, and no much larger clone lies one base off it. The data are from a study of radiation and T cells in renal cell carcinoma (TCRdb year 2020). Study-wide context: In total, 50 to 60 samples, comprising around 25 tumors and 27 peripheral blood samples, were subjected to TCR beta sequencing. The last blood draw happened 4 weeks after radiation, timed to coincide with nephrectomy. Across all 53 samples, under 4,500,000 unique CDR3 nucleotide sequences, encoding 2 million to 3 million unique CDR3 amino acid sequences, were identified.

What the authors observed across the whole study: Top tumor clonotypes rose in blood from baseline to 2 weeks post-radiation, then contracted by 4 weeks, suggesting transient expansion of tumor-resident clones. Because no pretreatment tumor biopsies were available, whether clonotypes were present in the tumor at baseline could not be determined. With a single-armed trial design, the study had no way to address how radiation dose or scheduling affects the TCR repertoire. Blood repertoire dynamics were not followed beyond 4 weeks after treatment.

CDR1 is given as LGHNA and CDR2 as YSLEER, both from the germline V gene. The CDR3 contains 15 residues, cysteine and phenylalanine counted. The entry retains the CDR3 DNA only, 45 bases that are in frame from base 1. From V the trimming removes 4 bases and from J it removes 9 bases, while the gene matches leave 10 bases of the junction unaccounted for. Taken with the paper, the label for time point translates to: blood 4 weeks post-SBRT, at nephrectomy. The sample's treatment or condition label, decoded: 15 Gy SBRT to primary tumor, nephrectomy 4 weeks later. The samples were obtained from a clinical trial, where primary renal cell carcinomas were treated with 15 Gy stereotactic body radiation therapy and then removed by nephrectomy 4 weeks afterward. Serial peripheral blood from radiation-treated patients was sampled at baseline, 2 weeks and 4 weeks after SBRT to track tumor-enriched clonotypes. Every patient's renal cell carcinoma showed clear cell pathology. Genomic DNA for TCR sequencing was prepared using the QIAamp DNA Blood Mini Kit (Qiagen). Samples were included in the analyses only if all quality control checks were passed.

TCR beta libraries were generated from genomic DNA with the immunoSEQ kit, following the manufacturer's recommendations. To prepare libraries, a first multiplex PCR with proprietary primers was run, followed by a second PCR that added unique barcodes, and a bead cleanup was done after each round. A positive control reaction and a negative control reaction, both provided in the kit, were run with every batch of samples. The final libraries were assessed on an Agilent 4200 TapeStation D1000 ScreenTape, pooled by volume, and quantified by qPCR. Sequencing was performed on an Illumina NextSeq500 with a MidOutput 150-cycle cartridge, and 156 Read1 and 15 Index1 cycles were run with kit custom primers. The pooled library was loaded at approximately 0.95 pM with a 20% PhiX control spike-in. Processing in the source paper ran as follows. Vendor-processed data were analyzed in R, with a clonotype defined as all T cells sharing the same CDR3 nucleotide sequence. In the clone abundance analyses, frequencies were normalized to the 10,000 most abundant clones in each sample. Public T cell clones, which averaged fewer than five per sample, were excluded before analysis. Tumor-enriched clonotypes and baseline blood-enriched clonotypes were defined as those with an abundance difference of at least 32-fold between compartments. A beta-binomial differential abundance model was used to identify clonotypes that expanded or contracted between blood time points. The Baroni-Urbani and Buser coefficient was used to measure tumor-blood repertoire similarity, and groups were compared with two-tailed Wilcoxon tests in R. Here the immuneACCESS table is served through TCRdb, limited to in-frame sequences with V and J called. Missing clones are a known gap in these copies; in checked studies unresolved V genes cover under half, and the rest lacks a known reason. V, J and clone size derive from that table, while D and trimming were established from the DNA sequence. The sample profile shows around 74,000 clones; over 65% of them were found once. The ten largest clones represent 2% to 3% of the sample.

This TCR came from a woman aged 55-69 years with renal cell carcinoma. The sequence joins TRBV4-3 to TRBJ2-1; TRBD2 agrees with 9 junctional bases. The sample in question was blood, obtained from a patient whose treatment included radiotherapy and nephrectomy. The CDR3 reads CASSPVAGVVGEQFF. Here is the DNA: TGCGCCAGCAGCCCTGTAGCGGGAGTGGTCGGTGAGCAGTTCTTC.